The 18 T cell receptor beta chains listed next were all sequenced from one sample in a study of T cell changes during pregnancy in multiple sclerosis. This table comes from immunoSEQ multiplex PCR, and its TCRdb copy is limited to in-frame clones, with some not included. The sample includes 45,000 to 50,000 clones, 85% to 95% of them seen just once. The sequencing used CD8+ T cells from peripheral blood mononuclear cells, collected before pregnancy. Receptor source: a female donor with multiple sclerosis, enrolled in a pregnancy study.

This rearrangement joins TRBV27 to TRBJ2-2; D is unclear. Germline CDR1 MNHEY, CDR2 SMNVEV (reference sequence). This CDR3 comprises 13 residues. Trimming pared 0 bases from V and 7 bases from J, leaving 6 bases between. The CDR3 reads CASSLSPSGELFF. CDR3 nucleotides: TGTGCCAGCAGTTTATCTCCGAGCGGGGAGCTGTTTTTT.

This chain connects TRBV18 to TRBJ2-7, with 8 bases that match TRBD1. CDR1 and CDR2 (germline): KGHSH, LQKENI. The V segment lost 1 base and the J segment 3 bases; nucleotides outside the gene matches: 8. This CDR3 has 16 amino acids. The chain's CDR3 is CASSPRNRGNDYEQYF. The CDR3 nucleotides read TGTGCCAGCTCACCACGAAACAGGGGGAATGACTACGAGCAGTACTTC.

This rearrangement joins TRBV30 to TRBJ2-1, with D unresolved. Trimming removed 2 bases from V and 4 bases from J, with 6 bases in between. This CDR3 comprises 12 residues. Germline loops: CDR1 GTSNPN, CDR2 SVGIG (reference sequence). As DNA, the CDR3 is TGTGCCTGGAGTTACAGTTACAATGAGCAGTTCTTC. This sequence encodes CAWSYSYNEQFF. Looking up the rest from reference TRBV30 and TRBJ2-1 gives the full variable domain: SQTIHQWPATLVQPVGSPLSLECTVEGTSNPNLYWYRQAAGRGLQLLFYSVGIGQISSEVPQNLSASRPQDRQFILSSKKLLLSDSGFYLCAWSYSYNEQFFGPGTRLTVL.

This chain connects TRBV5-6 to TRBJ1-2; 7 bases are a match to TRBD1. Germline loops: CDR1 SGHDT, CDR2 YYEEEE. The CDR3 runs 14 residues. V shed 0 bases and J 6 bases; nucleotides not matched to a gene: 5. The CDR3, as DNA: TGTGCCAGCAGCTTGGGGGACAGTTTAAATGGCTACACCTTC. Amino acid sequence: CASSLGDSLNGYTF.

The rearrangement joins TRBV30 to TRBJ1-3, with D perhaps TRBD1 (5 bases). The CDR3 sequence is 14 residues long. Trimming took 1 base from V and 1 from J, leaving 8 bases between them. From germline, CDR1 is GTSNPN and CDR2 SVGIG (reference sequence). The CDR3: CAWSAQGSGNTIYF. The CDR3 DNA reads as TGTGCCTGGAGTGCCCAGGGATCTGGAAACACCATATATTTT. Based on the CDR3 plus reference TRBV30 and TRBJ1-3, the full variable domain is SQTIHQWPATLVQPVGSPLSLECTVEGTSNPNLYWYRQAAGRGLQLLFYSVGIGQISSEVPQNLSASRPQDRQFILSSKKLLLSDSGFYLCAWSAQGSGNTIYFGEGSWLTVV.

The rearrangement joins TRBV4-1 to TRBJ2-7; D unclear. The germline V gene has CDR1 MGHRA and CDR2 YSYEKL. With 0 bases removed from V and 7 bases from J, the gap between germline ends came to 7 bases. The CDR3 length is 12 residues. The CDR3 nucleotides are TGCGCCAGCAGCCAAGATCGGAGAGAGCAGTACTTC. It specifies CASSQDRREQYF.

This rearrangement joins TRBV30 to TRBJ1-2, with no clear D. The CDR3 consists of 12 residues. The ends were cut back, 3 bases at V and 1 base at J, with 6 bases in the middle. In germline, CDR1 is GTSNPN, CDR2 SVGIG (reference sequence). Here the CDR3 DNA reads TGTGCCTGGAGGGGAGGTAACTATGGCTACACCTTC. Translation: CAWRGGNYGYTF.

This clone is judged medium-sized. The chain employs TRBV28 and TRBJ2-5; the match to TRBD2 covers 8 bases. The CDR3 covers 15 residues. The ends lost 5 bases at V and 5 bases at J; junction bases unmatched: 10. CDR1 and CDR2 from the germline V gene are MDHEN and SYDVKM. The CDR3 spells CASSPPGGGGETQYF. The CDR3 coding sequence is TGTGCCAGCAGTCCACCCGGGGGGGGCGGGGAGACCCAGTACTTC.

The genes are TRBV5-1 and TRBJ2-5, with 9 bases aligning to TRBD1. The length of the CDR3 is 15 residues. V trimming: 1 base; J trimming: 7 bases; junction bases outside the gene matches: 8. CDR1 and CDR2 (germline): SGHRS, YFSETQ. The CDR3 nucleotides read TGCGCCAGCAGCTTGAGGACAGGGGTCACGGGGACCCAGTACTTC. It specifies CASSLRTGVTGTQYF.

V usage is TRBV6-6 and J usage is TRBJ2-7; no definite D call. The CDR3 extends over 16 amino acids. The V gene lost 0 bases and the J gene lost 2 bases, with 14 bases spanning the gap. Germline CDR1 reads MNHNY; CDR2 reads SVGAGI (reference sequence). CDR3 region: CASSYSINSLTYEQYF. CDR3 nucleotides: TGTGCCAGCAGTTACTCGATAAACAGCCTCACCTACGAGCAGTACTTC.

J is TRBJ2-2 and V is TRBV6-5, with 7 nucleotides matching TRBD1. The V segment lost 1 base and the J segment 3 bases; nucleotides outside the gene matches: 2. Per the germline V gene, CDR1 is MNHEY and CDR2 is SVGAGI. This CDR3 has 15 amino acids. CDR3 in DNA: TGTGCCAGCAGTTACTATACAGGGGACACCGGGGAGCTGTTTTTT. Its translation: CASSYYTGDTGELFF.

The chain employs TRBV19 and TRBJ1-2, with TRBD1 as a possible D gene (5 bases). The V and J ends lost 10 bases and 1 base respectively, with 7 bases between them. CDR1 and CDR2 (germline): LNHDA, SQIVND (reference sequence). The CDR3 has 11 amino acids. The DNA for the CDR3 is TGTGCCACGACAGTTAACTATGGCTACACCTTC. It specifies CATTVNYGYTF.

This chain links TRBV27 with TRBJ1-1, with D possibly matching TRBD1 (5 bases). This CDR3 has 19 amino acids. Trimming took 5 bases from V and 3 from J, leaving 28 bases between them. Germline V gives CDR1 MNHEY, CDR2 SMNVEV (reference sequence). CDR3 sequence (DNA): TGTGCCAGCAGTCCATATAACCCCTGGGACTTAAGTAGGGACACTGAAGCTTTCTTT. It yields the protein CASSPYNPWDLSRDTEAFF.

This clone was observed a single time. The chain carries TRBV10-1 and TRBJ2-7; 7 bases map to TRBD1. Per germline, CDR1 WNHNN and CDR2 SYGVQD (reference sequence). Losses at the gene ends were 2 bases for V and 0 bases for J; bases not matched to a gene: 1. This CDR3 has 14 residues. This chain's CDR3 is CASSEDRDSYEQYF. Written as DNA, the CDR3 is TGCGCCAGCAGTGAGGACAGGGACTCCTACGAGCAGTACTTC.

The genes are TRBV7-2 and TRBJ2-7; a possible D gene is TRBD2 (6 bases). Trimming took off 2 bases at V and 3 bases at J, with 11 bases between the two ends. The CDR3 is 14 amino acids. Germline V gene lookup returns CDR1 SGHTA and CDR2 FQGNSA. CDR3 in DNA: TGTGCCAGCAGCTTAATAATTAGCGGCTACGAGCAGTACTTC. Its translation is CASSLIISGYEQYF.

The chain links TRBV4-1 to TRBJ2-5, with a tentative D call TRBD2 (5 bases). The germline V and J ends were trimmed by 0 bases and 1 base, with 12 bases remaining between them. This CDR3 is 16 amino acids long. The V gene's germline CDR1 is MGHRA and CDR2 YSYEKL. This chain's CDR3 is CASSQDPLALQETQYF. DNA of the CDR3: TGCGCCAGCAGCCAAGATCCGCTAGCCCTCCAAGAGACCCAGTACTTC.

The rearrangement uses TRBV7-9 and TRBJ2-1, with D perhaps matching TRBD2 (6 bases). V was pared by 5 bases and J by 6 bases, with 8 bases between. The germline V gene encodes CDR1 SEHNR and CDR2 FQNEAQ (reference sequence). The CDR3 has 12 amino acids. For the CDR3, the DNA is TGTGCCAGCAGCGCGGGGCCCAATGAGCAGTTCTTC. As protein: CASSAGPNEQFF.

J is TRBJ2-5 and V is TRBV5-1; TRBD1 matches 9 bases. Germline CDR1 and CDR2: SGHRS and YFSETQ. The CDR3 spans 14 residues. The V gene end was trimmed by 3 bases and the J gene end by 3 bases; junction bases not matched to a gene: 3. CDR3 loop: CASSSGQGEETQYF. CDR3 coding DNA: TGCGCCAGCAGCTCGGGACAGGGCGAAGAGACCCAGTACTTC. The full variable domain, its missing parts supplied by reference TRBV5-1 and TRBJ2-5, is KAGVTQTPRYLIKTRGQQVTLSCSPISGHRSVSWYQQTPGQGLQFLFEYFSETQRNKGNFPGRFSGRQFSNSRSEMNVSTLELGDSALYLCASSSGQGEETQYFGPGTRLLVL.